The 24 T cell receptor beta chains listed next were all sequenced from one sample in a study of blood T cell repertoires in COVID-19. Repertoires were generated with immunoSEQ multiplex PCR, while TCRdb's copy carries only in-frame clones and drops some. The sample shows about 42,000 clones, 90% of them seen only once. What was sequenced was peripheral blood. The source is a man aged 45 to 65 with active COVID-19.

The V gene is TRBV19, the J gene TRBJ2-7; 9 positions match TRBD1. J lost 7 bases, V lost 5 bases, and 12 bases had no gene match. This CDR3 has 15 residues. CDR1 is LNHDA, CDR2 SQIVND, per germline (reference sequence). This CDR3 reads CASSWSGTGFREQYF. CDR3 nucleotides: TGTGCCAGTAGTTGGTCCGGGACAGGGTTCCGGGAGCAGTACTTC.

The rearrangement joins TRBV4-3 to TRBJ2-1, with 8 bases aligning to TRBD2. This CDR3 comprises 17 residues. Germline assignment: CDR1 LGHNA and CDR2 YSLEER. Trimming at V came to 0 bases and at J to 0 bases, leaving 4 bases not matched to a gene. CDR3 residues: CASSQDHGGVSYNEQFF. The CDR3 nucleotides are TGCGCCAGCAGCCAAGATCACGGGGGGGTCTCCTACAATGAGCAGTTCTTC.

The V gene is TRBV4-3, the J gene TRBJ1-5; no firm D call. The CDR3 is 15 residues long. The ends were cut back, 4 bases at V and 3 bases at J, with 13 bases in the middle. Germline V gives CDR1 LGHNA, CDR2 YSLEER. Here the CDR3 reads CASSLELASNQPQHF. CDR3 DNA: TGCGCCAGCAGCCTGGAGCTTGCTTCCAATCAGCCCCAGCATTTT.

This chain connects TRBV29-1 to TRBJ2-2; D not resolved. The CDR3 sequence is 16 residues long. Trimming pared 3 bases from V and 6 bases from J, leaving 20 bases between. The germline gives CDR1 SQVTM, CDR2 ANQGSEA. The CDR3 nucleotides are TGCAGCGTTGACGGGTTTAAAGCTGGCGACCCCGGGGAGCTGTTTTTT. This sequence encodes CSVDGFKAGDPGELFF.

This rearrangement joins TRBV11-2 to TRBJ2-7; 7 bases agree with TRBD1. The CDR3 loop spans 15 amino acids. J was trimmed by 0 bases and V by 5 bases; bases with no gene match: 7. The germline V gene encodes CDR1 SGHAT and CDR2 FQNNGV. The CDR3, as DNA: TGTGCCAGCAGCCAGGGACAGCCCGGCTCCTACGAGCAGTACTTC. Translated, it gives CASSQGQPGSYEQYF. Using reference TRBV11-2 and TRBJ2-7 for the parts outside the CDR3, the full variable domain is EAGVAQSPRYKIIEKRQSVAFWCNPISGHATLYWYQQILGQGPKLLIQFQNNGVVDDSQLPKDRFSAERLKGVDSTLKIQPAKLEDSAVYLCASSQGQPGSYEQYFGPGTRLTVT.

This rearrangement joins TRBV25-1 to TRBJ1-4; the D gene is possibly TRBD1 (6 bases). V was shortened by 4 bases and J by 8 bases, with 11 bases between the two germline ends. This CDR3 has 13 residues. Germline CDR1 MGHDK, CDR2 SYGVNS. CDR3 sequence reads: CASSADSEEKLFF. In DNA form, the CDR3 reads TGTGCCAGCAGTGCGGACAGTGAGGAAAAACTGTTTTTT.

The CDR3 protein is CASSYSKRNNQPQHF. In nucleotides, the CDR3 is TGTGCCAGCAGTTACTCCAAGAGAAACAATCAGCCCCAGCATTTT. The V and J genes are TRBV6-5 and TRBJ1-5, with unresolved D. The V end lost 0 bases, the J end lost 3 bases, and 9 bases lay between the germline ends. Germline V gives CDR1 MNHEY, CDR2 SVGAGI. This CDR3 spans 15 amino acids.

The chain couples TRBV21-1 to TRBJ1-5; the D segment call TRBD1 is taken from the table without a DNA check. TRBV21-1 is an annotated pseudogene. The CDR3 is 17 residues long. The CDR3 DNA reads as TGTGCCAGCAGCCGTGGGTTCGTGGACAGACGTAATCAGCCCCAGCATTTT. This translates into CASSRGFVDRRNQPQHF.

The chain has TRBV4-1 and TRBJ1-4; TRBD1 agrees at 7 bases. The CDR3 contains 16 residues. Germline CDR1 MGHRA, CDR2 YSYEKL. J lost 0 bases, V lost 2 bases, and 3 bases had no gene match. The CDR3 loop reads CASSQPDRATNEKLFF. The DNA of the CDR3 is TGCGCCAGCAGCCAACCAGACAGGGCAACTAATGAAAAACTGTTTTTT.

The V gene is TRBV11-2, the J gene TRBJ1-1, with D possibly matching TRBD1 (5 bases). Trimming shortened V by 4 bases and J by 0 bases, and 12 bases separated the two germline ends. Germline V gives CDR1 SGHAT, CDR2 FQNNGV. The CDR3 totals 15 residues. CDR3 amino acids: CASSSADSMNTEAFF. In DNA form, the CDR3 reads TGTGCCAGCAGCTCCGCCGACAGCATGAACACTGAAGCTTTCTTT.

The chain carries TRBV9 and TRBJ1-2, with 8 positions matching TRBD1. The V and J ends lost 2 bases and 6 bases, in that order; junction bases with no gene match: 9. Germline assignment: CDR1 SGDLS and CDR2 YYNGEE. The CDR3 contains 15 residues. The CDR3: CASSVGGRGQDGYTF. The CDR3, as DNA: TGTGCCAGCAGCGTGGGCGGCAGGGGGCAGGATGGCTACACCTTC.

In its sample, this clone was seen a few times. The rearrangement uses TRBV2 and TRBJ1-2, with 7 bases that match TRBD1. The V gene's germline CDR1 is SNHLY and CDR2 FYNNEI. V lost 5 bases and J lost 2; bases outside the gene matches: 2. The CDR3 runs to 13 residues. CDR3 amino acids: CASSIQGNYGYTF. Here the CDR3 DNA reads TGTGCCAGCAGTATACAGGGGAACTATGGCTACACCTTC.

The CDR3 region has the DNA TGTGCCAGTAGTATCCGGACAGGGGGCGGCACTGAAGCTTTCTTT. Translation gives CASSIRTGGGTEAFF. V and J are TRBV19 and TRBJ1-1; 11 positions agree with TRBD1. From germline, CDR1 is LNHDA and CDR2 SQIVND (reference sequence). The CDR3 totals 15 residues. V lost 3 bases and J lost 4; bases outside the gene matches: 4.

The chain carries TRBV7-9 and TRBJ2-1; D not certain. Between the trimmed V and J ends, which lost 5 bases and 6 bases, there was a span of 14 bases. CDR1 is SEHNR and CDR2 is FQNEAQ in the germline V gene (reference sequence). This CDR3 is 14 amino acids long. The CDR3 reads CASSLPQVRNEQFF. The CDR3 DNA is TGTGCCAGCAGCCTCCCGCAGGTCCGCAATGAGCAGTTCTTC.

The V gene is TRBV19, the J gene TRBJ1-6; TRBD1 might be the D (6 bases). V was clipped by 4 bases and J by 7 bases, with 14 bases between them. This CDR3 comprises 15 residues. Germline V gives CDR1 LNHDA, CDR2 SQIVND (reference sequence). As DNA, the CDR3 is TGTGCCAGTAGTAGTTTCACAGGGTACAATTCACCCCTCCACTTT. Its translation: CASSSFTGYNSPLHF.

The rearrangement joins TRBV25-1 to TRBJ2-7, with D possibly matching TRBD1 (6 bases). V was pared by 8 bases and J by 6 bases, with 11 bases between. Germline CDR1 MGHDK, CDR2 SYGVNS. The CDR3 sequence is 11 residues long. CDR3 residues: CASGGRLEQYF. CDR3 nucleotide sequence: TGTGCCAGCGGGGGCCGCCTCGAGCAGTACTTC.

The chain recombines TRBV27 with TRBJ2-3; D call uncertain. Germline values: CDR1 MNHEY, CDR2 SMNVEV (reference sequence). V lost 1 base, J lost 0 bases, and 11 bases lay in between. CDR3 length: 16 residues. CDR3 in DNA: TGTGCCAGCAGTTTATTCCAGCGAGCTAGCACAGATACGCAGTATTTT. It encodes CASSLFQRASTDTQYF.

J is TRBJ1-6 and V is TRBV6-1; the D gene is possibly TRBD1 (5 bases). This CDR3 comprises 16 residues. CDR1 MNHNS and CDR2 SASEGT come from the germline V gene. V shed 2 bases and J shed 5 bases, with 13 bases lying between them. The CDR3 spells CASSEPPVGHNSPLHF. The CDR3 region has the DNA TGTGCCAGCAGTGAACCACCCGTGGGGCATAATTCACCCCTCCACTTT.

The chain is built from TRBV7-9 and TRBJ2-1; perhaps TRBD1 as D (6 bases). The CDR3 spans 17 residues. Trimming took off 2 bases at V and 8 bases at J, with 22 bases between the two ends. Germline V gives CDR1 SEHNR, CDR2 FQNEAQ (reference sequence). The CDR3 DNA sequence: TGTGCCAGCAGCTTAAGGGGGTACGGGACACAAGTGTATGAGCAGTTCTTC. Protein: CASSLRGYGTQVYEQFF.

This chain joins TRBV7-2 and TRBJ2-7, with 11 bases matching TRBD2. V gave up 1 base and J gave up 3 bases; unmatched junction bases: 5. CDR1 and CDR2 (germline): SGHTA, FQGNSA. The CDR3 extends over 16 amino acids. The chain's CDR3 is CASSLVASGGLYEQYF. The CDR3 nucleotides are TGTGCCAGCAGCTTAGTGGCTAGCGGGGGGCTCTACGAGCAGTACTTC.

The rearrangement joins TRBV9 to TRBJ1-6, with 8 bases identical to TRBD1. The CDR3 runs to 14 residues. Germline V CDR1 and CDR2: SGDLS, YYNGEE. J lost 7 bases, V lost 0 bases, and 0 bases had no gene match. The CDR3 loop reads CASSVGQGNSPLHF. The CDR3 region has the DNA TGTGCCAGCAGCGTAGGACAGGGGAATTCACCCCTCCACTTT.

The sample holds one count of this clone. The CDR3: CASSDGRYTEAFF. CDR3 coding DNA: TGTGCCAGCAGTGATGGGAGGTACACTGAAGCTTTCTTT. The chain couples TRBV6-1 to TRBJ1-1; D unclear. The CDR3 has 13 amino acids. CDR1 is MNHNS, CDR2 SASEGT, per germline. V lost 3 bases and J 3 bases, leaving 8 bases between the germline ends.

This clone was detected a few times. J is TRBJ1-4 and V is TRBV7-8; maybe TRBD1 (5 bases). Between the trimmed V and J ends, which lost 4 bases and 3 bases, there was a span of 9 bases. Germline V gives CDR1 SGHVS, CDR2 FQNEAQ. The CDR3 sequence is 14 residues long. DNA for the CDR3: TGTGCCAGCAGCTCCGGGGGAGCTAATGAAAAACTGTTTTTT. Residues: CASSSGGANEKLFF.

The CDR3 spells CSVQMDRSYGYTF. In DNA form, the CDR3 reads TGCAGCGTACAAATGGACAGAAGCTATGGCTACACCTTC. This chain uses TRBV29-1 with TRBJ1-2; possible D gene TRBD1, 6 bases. V lost 6 bases to trimming and J lost 4 bases, with 15 bases between them. In germline, CDR1 is SQVTM, CDR2 ANQGSEA. This CDR3 spans 13 amino acids.